One and the same sample provided the 17 T cell receptor beta chains below, sequenced in a study of regulatory T cells in long-lasting Graves disease. Construction of TCR beta libraries relied on iRepertoire HTBI primers and on Arm-PCR targeting CDR3 regions. One entry per CDR3 protein results from TCRdb running MiXCR on the multiplex PCR reads. The sample has approximately 490,000 distinct CDR3 sequences, around 15% seen once; the top ten hold 9.5% to 15%. The time point was: newly diagnosed GD, antithyroid drugs for less than 3 months. Generation of the TCR library employed RNA extracted from PBMCs. These data were also reused for a study on T cells in Graves' hyperthyroidism and ophthalmopathy.

This specimen was peripheral blood mononuclear cells (PBMCs), taken at new diagnosis, from a patient treated with antithyroid drugs. These receptors all come from a man aged 40-49 years with Graves disease.

This clonotype was counted ten times or more. J is TRBJ1-4 and V is TRBV5-1, with a weak D call TRBD1 (6 bases). CDR1 is SGHRS and CDR2 is YFSETQ in the germline V gene. The CDR3 is made up of 15 amino acids. Trimming shortened V by 4 bases and J by 8 bases, and 18 bases separated the two germline ends. For the CDR3, the DNA is TGCGCCAGCAGCCCGGCGGAGGGGGTGGGCGAAAAACTGTTTTTT. Its translation is CASSPAEGVGEKLFF.

There are a few counts of this clonotype. This rearrangement joins TRBV24-1 to TRBJ2-5; D may match TRBD1 or TRBD2 (5 bases each). The CDR3 has 16 amino acids. The germline gives CDR1 KGHDR, CDR2 SFDVKD. The V end lost 4 bases, the J end lost 4 bases, and 18 bases lay between the germline ends. This chain's CDR3 is CATSEPTGTTGETQYF. In DNA, the CDR3 is TGTGCCACCAGTGAGCCAACCGGGACGACGGGAGAGACCCAGTACTTC.

This clonotype was recorded many times. The V call is TRBV28, the J call TRBJ2-4; D uncertain. This CDR3 contains 14 residues. V shed 5 bases and J shed 0 bases, with 8 bases lying between them. In germline, CDR1 is MDHEN, CDR2 SYDVKM. This CDR3 reads CASSDHVAKNIQYF. CDR3 DNA: TGTGCCAGCAGTGACCACGTAGCCAAAAACATTCAGTACTTC.

This clonotype was seen repeatedly, ten times or more. The rearrangement links TRBV5-1 to TRBJ2-5; perhaps TRBD2 as D (6 bases). The CDR3 totals 15 residues. The germline V and J ends were trimmed by 4 bases and 4 bases, with 17 bases remaining between them. CDR1 and CDR2 from the germline V gene are SGHRS and YFSETQ. CDR3 nucleotides: TGCGCCAGCAGCAGCCGACGGGGGAGAGGAGAGACCCAGTACTTC. Amino acid sequence: CASSSRRGRGETQYF.

This clonotype occurred many times. This rearrangement joins TRBV7-3 to TRBJ2-3; a possible D gene is TRBD1 (5 bases). The CDR3 loop spans 13 amino acids. Germline V lookup: CDR1 SGHTA, CDR2 FQGTGA. V lost 1 base and J lost 6, with 8 bases in between. Written as DNA, the CDR3 is TGTGCCAGCAGCTTAATCCCAGGGGATACGCAGTATTTT. Amino acids: CASSLIPGDTQYF.

This clonotype has ten or more counts. V gene TRBV5-1 combines with J gene TRBJ1-6; the D gene is possibly TRBD1 (5 bases). Per germline, CDR1 SGHRS and CDR2 YFSETQ. The V end was cut by 1 base, the J end by 8 bases, with 13 bases between. The CDR3 runs 15 residues. The CDR3 DNA is TGCGCCAGCAGCTTGATGACCACGGGGGATTCACCCCTCCACTTT. This encodes CASSLMTTGDSPLHF.

The V gene is TRBV5-1, the J gene TRBJ2-5; 7 nucleotides align to TRBD1. This CDR3 region has 17 residues. Per the germline V gene, CDR1 is SGHRS and CDR2 is YFSETQ. J gave up 1 base and V 4 bases, and 13 bases lay outside the gene matches. DNA for the CDR3: TGCGCCAGCAGCCTAGAGGGGGCCCAGGGCCTCCAAGAGACCCAGTACTTC. Translated: CASSLEGAQGLQETQYF.

This clonotype was picked up many times. V usage is TRBV6-1 and J usage is TRBJ2-7; D gene uncertain. Per the germline V gene, CDR1 is MNHNS and CDR2 is SASEGT. The length of the CDR3 is 11 residues. V lost 6 bases and J lost 3, with 6 bases in between. CDR3 nucleotides: TGTGCCAGCAGCCATAACTACGAGCAGTACTTC. It translates to CASSHNYEQYF.

The chain couples TRBV9 to TRBJ2-5; 11 bases match TRBD2. Trimming took 0 bases from V and 4 from J; bases not matched to a gene: 2. There are 15 residues in the CDR3. Germline V gene sequence: CDR1 SGDLS, CDR2 YYNGEE. The CDR3 DNA reads as TGTGCCAGCAGCGTAGGGCTAGCGGGAGGAGAGACCCAGTACTTC. Translation: CASSVGLAGGETQYF.

There are many counts of this clonotype. CDR3 in amino acids: CSAHGTLNTGELFF. CDR3 DNA: TGCAGTGCCCACGGGACTCTCAACACCGGGGAGCTGTTTTTT. The chain couples TRBV20-1 to TRBJ2-2, with a weak D call TRBD2 (6 bases). Trimming left V 6 bases short and J 2 bases short, with 13 bases between. Germline V gives CDR1 DFQATT, CDR2 SNEGSKA (reference sequence). The CDR3 covers 14 residues.

This chain joins TRBV4-1 and TRBJ2-7; 7 bases fit TRBD1. Trimming cost V 0 bases and J 5 bases; bases outside gene matches: 19. Germline CDR1 is MGHRA and CDR2 is YSYEKL. The CDR3 consists of 19 residues. CDR3 amino acids: CASSQDISYGAGGVDEQYF. CDR3 bases: TGCGCCAGCAGCCAAGATATTTCGTACGGTGCAGGGGGAGTAGACGAGCAGTACTTC.

This clonotype was found many times. This chain links TRBV20-1 with TRBJ1-1; no definite D call. This CDR3 is 16 amino acids long. Trimming cost V 0 bases and J 2 bases, with 16 bases left between them. From germline, CDR1 is DFQATT and CDR2 SNEGSKA (reference sequence). The CDR3 DNA reads TGCAGTGCTAGAGATCTAAGGAGCCCAACTAACACTGAAGCTTTCTTT. Protein product: CSARDLRSPTNTEAFF.

This clonotype was counted many times. The chain couples TRBV9 to TRBJ2-7; TRBD2 aligns across 9 bases. V lost 4 bases, J lost 1 base, and 6 bases stayed unmatched. This CDR3 spans 15 amino acids. Germline CDR1 is SGDLS and CDR2 is YYNGEE. CDR3 loop: CASSPSSGASYEQYF. The CDR3 DNA is TGTGCCAGCAGCCCCTCTAGCGGGGCGTCCTACGAGCAGTACTTC.

This clonotype was seen repeatedly, ten times or more. The chain employs TRBV6-5 and TRBJ2-5, with 7 bases lining up with TRBD2. Germline V gene lookup returns CDR1 MNHEY and CDR2 SVGAGI. This CDR3 has 16 amino acids. Losses at the gene ends were 2 bases for V and 5 bases for J; bases not matched to a gene: 11. The CDR3 loop is CASSYQGLPGGETQYF. The CDR3 coding sequence is TGTGCCAGCAGTTACCAGGGACTGCCCGGGGGGGAGACCCAGTACTTC.

This clonotype was picked up a small number of times. The V call is TRBV6-2 or TRBV6-3, the J call TRBJ2-1; TRBD2 aligns across 8 bases. Unmatched junction bases numbered 16, after V lost 2 bases and J lost 7 bases. This CDR3 contains 18 residues. The germline CDR1 and CDR2 sequences are MNHEY and SVGEGT. The CDR3 sequence: CASSYDIPGLGRQNEQFF. The CDR3 region has the DNA TGTGCCAGCAGTTACGATATACCGGGACTAGGACGGCAGAATGAGCAGTTCTTC.

The chain employs TRBV9 and TRBJ2-5, with a weak D call TRBD2 (6 bases). Deletions cut 5 bases from V and 4 bases from J, with 15 bases between. The CDR3 runs to 14 residues. The V gene's germline CDR1 is SGDLS and CDR2 YYNGEE. The chain's CDR3 is CASSVDVRGETQYF. The CDR3 coding sequence is TGTGCCAGCAGTGTCGACGTGCGGGGAGAGACCCAGTACTTC. Drawing the rest from reference TRBV9 and TRBJ2-5, the complete variable domain is DSGVTQTPKHLITATGQRVTLRCSPRSGDLSVYWYQQSLDQGLQFLIQYYNGEERAKGNILERFSAQQFPDLHSELNLSSLELGDSALYFCASSVDVRGETQYFGPGTRLLVL.

The genes are TRBV20-1 and TRBJ2-7; no clear D gene. This CDR3 contains 13 residues. Germline V gene sequence: CDR1 DFQATT, CDR2 SNEGSKA (reference sequence). Trimming took 3 bases from V and 4 from J, leaving 13 bases between them. CDR3 DNA: TGCAGTGCTAGCCACGGAGATACTTACGAGCAGTACTTC. It encodes CSASHGDTYEQYF.